This is a list of T cell receptor beta chains from one sample in a study of blood T cell repertoires in COVID-19. Only in-frame clones appear in the TCRdb table, and some are missing; sequencing was by immunoSEQ multiplex PCR. Of 90,000 to 150,000 clones in the sample, roughly 84% were seen once. Sequenced: peripheral blood. These receptors all stem from a man aged 60-69 years with acute or convalescent COVID-19. Both conserved end residues are part of each CDR3. Each record gives: V gene, J gene, clone size, D gene, CDR3 DNA, CDR3 protein. A D gene is named only where the DNA matches it firmly. Only part of the rows carry a size: once, few, many, or a class if the clone is expanded.

>TRBV7-2|TRBJ2-7|.|TRBD1
TGTGCCAGCAACCCCGGGACAGGGGTCGAGCAGTACTTC
CASNPGTGVEQYF
>TRBV6-2/TRBV6-3|TRBJ2-7|few|.
TGTGCCAGCAGTTCACTACCATACGAGCAGTACTTC
CASSSLPYEQYF
>TRBV6-1|TRBJ1-2|.|.
TGTGCCAGCAGTGAAACACTGGGTCGGGGGGAGAGCTATGGCTACACCTTC
CASSETLGRGESYGYTF
>TRBV19|TRBJ2-6|.|.
TGTGCCAGTACCGGTAGGTGGACTCCTGGGGCCAACGTCCTGACTTTC
CASTGRWTPGANVLTF
>TRBV5-6|TRBJ1-1|.|TRBD1
TGTGCCAGCAGCCCTGTAGAGGGGGCGAACACTGAAGCTTTCTTT
CASSPVEGANTEAFF
>TRBV5-8|TRBJ2-5|.|TRBD2
TGTGCCAGCAGCTTGTCACTAGCGGGAGGAGAGACCCAGTACTTC
CASSLSLAGGETQYF
>TRBV10-1|TRBJ2-3|.|TRBD1
TGCGCCAGCAGCCTTCCTCGGACAGGGGAAAGAGATACGCAGTATTTT
CASSLPRTGERDTQYF
>TRBV19|TRBJ2-2|.|TRBD2
TGTGCCAGTAGTATAGGGCGTCTAGCGGGAGTTGGCACCGGGGAGCTGTTTTTT
CASSIGRLAGVGTGELFF
>TRBV28|TRBJ1-2|few|.
TGTGCCAGCAGTTTCGGGCAGGGATGGGGCTACACCTTC
CASSFGQGWGYTF
>TRBV11-3|TRBJ2-1|.|.
TGTGCCAGCAGCTTAGCGTCGGTTTACAATGAGCAGTTCTTC
CASSLASVYNEQFF
>TRBV7-9|TRBJ1-1|.|.
TGTGCCAGCAGCCCCGGACAGAACACTGAAGCTTTCTTT
CASSPGQNTEAFF
>TRBV6-5|TRBJ1-1|.|.
TGTGCCAGCGGTAGGGGAGGCACTGAAGCTTTCTTT
CASGRGGTEAFF
>TRBV6-6|TRBJ2-1|few|TRBD2
TGTGCCAGCAGTCCTCCTCGGCGGGAGGGGAGTGAGCAGTTCTTC
CASSPPRREGSEQFF
>TRBV3-1/TRBV3-2|TRBJ2-1|.|.
TGTGCCAGCAGCCGTAGGGAGAGGGCAACCTACAATGAGCAGTTCTTC
CASSRRERATYNEQFF
>TRBV5-4|TRBJ2-1|.|TRBD2
TGTGCCAGCAGCCCGGGACTAAGCTCCTACAATGAGCAGTTCTTC
CASSPGLSSYNEQFF
>TRBV29-1|TRBJ2-2|.|.
TGCAGCGTTGAACTGGGCTCGAACACCGGGGAGCTGTTTTTT
CSVELGSNTGELFF
>TRBV7-9|TRBJ1-6|.|.
TGTGCCAGCAGCTCTTCTAGGGGCAATTCACCCCTCCACTTT
CASSSSRGNSPLHF
>TRBV19|TRBJ1-1|once|.
TGTGCCAGTATAGCTATGGGCCTCGGGGGCACTGAAGCTTTCTTT
CASIAMGLGGTEAFF
>TRBV11-2|TRBJ1-1|.|.
TGTGCCAGCAGCCTAAAAGTAGGGGGTAACACTGAAGCTTTCTTT
CASSLKVGGNTEAFF
>TRBV28|TRBJ2-7|few|TRBD2
TGTGCCACCCTGACTAGCGGGGGGGCTAAAGAGCAGTACTTC
CATLTSGGAKEQYF
>TRBV27|TRBJ1-4|few|TRBD1
TGTGCCAGCAGTTCGTCCGGGACAGGTTCGACGTGGGAAAAACTGTTTTTT
CASSSSGTGSTWEKLFF
>TRBV19|TRBJ2-7|.|.
TGTGCCACCTCGCAAGGCGGGTCCTACGAGCAGTACTTC
CATSQGGSYEQYF
>TRBV7-2|TRBJ2-1|.|TRBD2
TGTGCCAGCAGCTTATGGGGCGGGAGGGCCGGAGAGCAGTTCTTC
CASSLWGGRAGEQFF
>TRBV5-6|TRBJ1-5|.|TRBD1
TGTGCCAGCAGCACCCGGACAGGTCAGCTTCGGCCCCAGCATTTT
CASSTRTGQLRPQHF